The TCR beta chain described here comes from a study of CD8 T cells in Susac syndrome (dated by TCRdb to the late 2010s). Turning to the overall study: Among the Susac syndrome patients who were sequenced, clinically active disease was present in about six and clinical remission was observed in fewer than 10. Susac syndrome patients were therapy-naive, on corticosteroids (some also receiving IVIg), or on IVIg alone at blood withdrawal. Whether CD8+ T cell activation and differentiation in Susac syndrome was antigen driven was tested using repertoire sequencing. Clonality of the CD8+ T cell repertoire was compared between over ten healthy donors, approximately 14 Susac syndrome patients and some 15 multiple sclerosis patients. What the study reported, not specific to this receptor: Around 16 and five Susac-specific public clones were found in the total CD8+ and CD8+ TEMRA repertoires, respectively. The number of individuals in the TCR sequencing and HLA analysis was acknowledged as relatively small. Susac syndrome CD8+ repertoires showed clonal expansion, highest in CD8+ TEMRA cells and greater in clinically active than remitting patients.

From its cysteine to its phenylalanine, the CDR3 spans 12 amino acids. Just the 36-base CDR3 DNA is kept, in frame starting at base 1. For CDR1 and CDR2, the germline V gene (reference sequence) lists PRHDT and FYEKMQ. V is cut by 4 bases and J by 4 bases, and the space between the germline ends is 7 bases. High-throughput TCR beta sequencing profiled peripheral blood CD8+ and CD4+ T cells from healthy donors, Susac syndrome patients and multiple sclerosis patients. Susac syndrome patients met recently defined diagnostic criteria for definite or probable disease. Bulk CD8+ and CD4+ T cells were purified magnetically by negative isolation, whereas CD8+ TEMRA cells were enriched by FACS. Blood was drawn into EDTA tubes, processed within 24 hours, and PBMCs were isolated by density gradient centrifugation. PBMCs intended for TCR sequencing were cryopreserved in liquid nitrogen and were subsequently thawed in a 37 degrees C water bath. A purity of at least 90% was achieved for sorted or isolated CD4+, CD8+ and CD8+ TEMRA cells.

RNA was extracted using the RNeasy kit, and about 0.5 to 1 ug of the RNA was reverse transcribed with random hexamers. The immunoSEQ multiplex PCR assay, which covers 54 Vbeta and 13 Jbeta segments, was used to amplify TCR beta CDR3 regions. Bias from PCR amplification was corrected by using a synthetic template baseline for primer optimization and for computational correction. For the original study's pipeline: Reads were assigned to V, D and J genes according to IMGT and analyzed in immunoSEQ Analyzer, with only productive sequences retained. Clonality was calculated as one minus the Shannon entropy normalized by log2 of the number of productive unique sequences. Public and private clones were assessed among the 100 most prevalent clones of each patient and control. Clones were defined as Susac-specific if absent from the healthy and MS cohorts, from around 1,000 published viral clones and from other ImmuneACCESS disease sequences. TCRdb reanalyzed the raw reads on its own, using fastp at Q25 for trimming and MiXCR for clone calling, and kept in-frame beta chains. Rows matching on CDR3 protein sequence are summarized as one entry with the most common DNA and genes. What appears here as the V and J calls and clone size reflects TCRdb's work, not the paper's. In all, the sample holds 70,000 to 85,000 distinct CDR3 sequences, and approximately 96% of those were seen once. The biggest ten clones account for approximately 0.42% of the sample.

With regard to this clonotype: There is no known antigen for this receptor. No qualities accompany the bases; no much larger clone lies one base away.

This TCR was recovered from a human donor with Susac syndrome. Sequencing input: CD8+ T cells from PBMCs. This receptor chain uses TRBV13 and TRBJ2-5, with an unclear D gene assignment. The sequence in DNA is TGTGCCAGCAGCTCCGGTACAGAGACCCAGTACTTC. Its translation reads: CASSSGTETQYF.